These 5 T cell receptor beta chains originate from one sample sequenced in a study of T-cell reconstitution after alpha-beta-depleted transplantation in children. Unique molecular identifiers were used in preparing the TCRbeta library. TCRdb re-called the PCR reads with MiXCR, one entry per CDR3 protein. Among some 140,000 distinct CDR3 sequences, roughly 9% were seen once, and the ten largest hold 20% to 30%. This sample comprised PBMCs, mostly from graft donor cells, obtained 180 days after TCRalphabeta/CD19-depleted stem cell transplant. These receptors originate from a girl less than two years old who had a stem cell transplant for combined immunodeficiency, so the T cells may come from the graft donor.

This rearrangement joins TRBV5-1 to TRBJ2-1; TRBD2 matches 7 bases. Looked up from germline, CDR1 is SGHRS and CDR2 is YFSETQ. Losses at the gene ends were 4 bases for V and 3 bases for J; bases not matched to a gene: 7. This CDR3 has 15 amino acids. CDR3 sequence: CASSIGCGSYNEQFF. CDR3 nucleotide sequence: TGCGCCAGCAGCATTGGCTGCGGGAGCTACAATGAGCAGTTCTTC.

Details on this clonotype: A read error may be the cause here, since a much bigger clone is one base away. The rearrangement links TRBV5-1 to TRBJ2-7, with unresolved D. The CDR3 is made up of 14 amino acids. Germline loops: CDR1 SGHRS, CDR2 YFSETQ. CDR3 DNA: TGCGCCAGCAGCCTGGATGGTGGCTCCTACGCGCAGTACTTC. Protein: CASSLDGGSYAQYF.

The chain links TRBV20-1 to TRBJ2-7; D may correspond to TRBD1 or TRBD2 (5 bases each). This CDR3 contains 11 residues. Trimming removed 6 bases at V and 2 bases at J, with 8 bases between. Per germline, CDR1 DFQATT and CDR2 SNEGSKA (reference sequence). CDR3 nucleotide sequence: TGCAGTGCCTGGGACGCCTACGAGCAGTACTTC. This gives the protein CSAWDAYEQYF.

In this sample, this clonotype turned up a few times. The chain is built from TRBV27 and TRBJ2-7; D remains ambiguous. The germline CDR1 and CDR2 sequences are MNHEY and SMNVEV (reference sequence). The CDR3 has 15 residues. Trimming shortened V by 3 bases and J by 4 bases, and 16 bases separated the two germline ends. The DNA for the CDR3 is TGTGCCAGCAGTTTGAAATCGGGCAGAGGATACGAGCAGTACTTC. Translation: CASSLKSGRGYEQYF.

This clonotype was found a few times. The chain uses TRBV10-3 and TRBJ1-1; 7 bases are shared with TRBD1. The junction had 8 bases not matched to a gene; V was cut back by 9 bases and J by 1 base. The CDR3 contains 14 residues. CDR1 and CDR2 from the germline V gene are ENHRY and SYGVKD. CDR3 in amino acids: CAIKPGQRNTEAFF. CDR3 nucleotides: TGTGCCATAAAACCGGGACAGCGGAACACTGAAGCTTTCTTT.